This T cell receptor beta chain appears in the sequencing data of a study of blood T cell repertoires in COVID-19. TCRdb's table, derived via immunoSEQ multiplex PCR, lists solely in-frame clones and lacks some. The sample lists some 120,000 clones, 75% to 95% occurring once. This clone has only one observation. The germline V and J ends were trimmed by 2 bases and 4 bases, with 12 bases remaining between them. Germline V gene lookup returns CDR1 SGHAT and CDR2 FQNNGV. This CDR3 spans 14 amino acids. The sequenced material came from peripheral blood. This TCR was sampled from a human donor with active COVID-19. The donor label of this sample is uncertain. This rearrangement joins TRBV11-2 to TRBJ2-7, with D tentatively TRBD2 (6 bases). CDR3 sequence: CASSLLAFGYEQYF. CDR3 bases: TGTGCCAGCAGCTTACTAGCGTTCGGATACGAGCAGTACTTC.